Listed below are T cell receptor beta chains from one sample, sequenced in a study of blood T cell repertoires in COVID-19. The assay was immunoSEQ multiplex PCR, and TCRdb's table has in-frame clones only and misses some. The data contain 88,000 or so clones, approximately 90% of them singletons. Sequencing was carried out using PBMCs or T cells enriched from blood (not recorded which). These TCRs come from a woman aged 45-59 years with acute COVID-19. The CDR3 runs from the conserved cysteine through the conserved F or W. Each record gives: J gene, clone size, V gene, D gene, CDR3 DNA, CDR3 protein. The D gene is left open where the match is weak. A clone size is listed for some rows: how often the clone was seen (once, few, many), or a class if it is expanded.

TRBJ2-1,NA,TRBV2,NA,TGTGCCTCCAAGAGGGAGGCACTGCTCAATGAGCAGTTCTTC,CASKREALLNEQFF
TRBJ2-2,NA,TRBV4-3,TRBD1,TGCGCCAGCAGCCTCAGGGGGAACGCCGGGGAGCTGTTTTTT,CASSLRGNAGELFF
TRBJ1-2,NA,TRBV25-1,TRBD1,TGTGCCAGCAGTGAATATGGGGGACAGGGGAATGGCTACACCTTC,CASSEYGGQGNGYTF
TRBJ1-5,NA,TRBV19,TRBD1,TGTGCCAGTAGAATGGGACAGACGCTCAATCAGCCCCAGCATTTT,CASRMGQTLNQPQHF
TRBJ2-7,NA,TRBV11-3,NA,TGTGCCAGCAGCTTAGGTCGCGCATCGGACGAGCAGTACTTC,CASSLGRASDEQYF
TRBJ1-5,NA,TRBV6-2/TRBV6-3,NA,TGTGCCAGCAGTAGACGGGGGGGAGTAGGCAATCAGCCCCAGCATTTT,CASSRRGGVGNQPQHF
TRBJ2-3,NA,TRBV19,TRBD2,TGTGCCAGTAGTTCCGGGACTAGTGCAGATACGCAGTATTTT,CASSSGTSADTQYF
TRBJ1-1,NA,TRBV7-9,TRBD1,TGTGCCAGCAGCCACAGACAGGGGAACACTGAAGCTTTCTTT,CASSHRQGNTEAFF
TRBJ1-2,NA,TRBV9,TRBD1,TGTGCCAGCAGCGGAGCCGGGACAGGGGTTAACTATGGCTACACCTTC,CASSGAGTGVNYGYTF
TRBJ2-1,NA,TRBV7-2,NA,TGTGCCAGCAGCCAGGGACTTCCCAATGAGCAGTTCTTC,CASSQGLPNEQFF
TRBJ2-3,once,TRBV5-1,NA,TGCGCCAGCAGCTTGGCCCGGAGGAGCGGCTCAGATACGCAGTATTTT,CASSLARRSGSDTQYF
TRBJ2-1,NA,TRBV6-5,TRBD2,TGTGCCAGCAGTACGACTAGCGGCTCCTACAATGAGCAGTTCTTC,CASSTTSGSYNEQFF
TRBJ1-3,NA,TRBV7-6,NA,TGTGCCAGCAGCTCTACGAGCTCTGGAAACACCATATATTTT,CASSSTSSGNTIYF
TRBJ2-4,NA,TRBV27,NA,TGTGCCAGCAGGAGCGTCCGACTAAACATTCAGTACTTC,CASRSVRLNIQYF
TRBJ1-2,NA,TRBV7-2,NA,TGTGCCAGCAGCTTAGGAGGGAAGGGAAGGTCGATGGATGGCTACACCTTC,CASSLGGKGRSMDGYTF
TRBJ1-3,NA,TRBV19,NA,TGTGCCAGTAGCCCAGGGTTCTCTGGAAACACCATATATTTT,CASSPGFSGNTIYF
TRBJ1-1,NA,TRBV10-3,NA,TGTGCCACCCGGGGAGGGGTTCTGAACACTGAAGCTTTCTTT,CATRGGVLNTEAFF
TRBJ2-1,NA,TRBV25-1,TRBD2,TGTGCCAGCAGTGGGGGACTAGCGGGAGTGGGTAATGAGCAGTTCTTC,CASSGGLAGVGNEQFF
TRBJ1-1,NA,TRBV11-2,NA,TGTGCCAGCAGCTTCAACGGACATCCGAACACTGAAGCTTTCTTT,CASSFNGHPNTEAFF
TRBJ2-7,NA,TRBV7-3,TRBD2,TGTGCCAGCAGCTCTGGGCAGGGCGGGGGTGAGCAGTACTTC,CASSSGQGGGEQYF
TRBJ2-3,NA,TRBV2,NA,TGTGCCAGCAGTGAGCTCGGGGTCCTGTCAGATACGCAGTATTTT,CASSELGVLSDTQYF
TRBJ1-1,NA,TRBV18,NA,TGTGCCAGCTCACCATCCCAGATGATGAACACTGAAGCTTTCTTT,CASSPSQMMNTEAFF
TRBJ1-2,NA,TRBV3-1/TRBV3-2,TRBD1,TGTGCCAGCAGCCAAGATGGGACAGCCCGTTACTATGGCTACACCTTC,CASSQDGTARYYGYTF
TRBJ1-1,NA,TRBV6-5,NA,TGTGCCAGCACGCGGGTTAAGGGCACTGAAGCTTTCTTT,CASTRVKGTEAFF
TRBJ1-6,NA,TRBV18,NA,TGTGCCAGCTCAGAGGAGACGGATTCTAATTCACCCCTCCACTTT,CASSEETDSNSPLHF
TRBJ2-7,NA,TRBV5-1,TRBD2,TGCGCCAGCAGCTCGCGTGGGACTAGCGGGACCTACGAGCAGTACTTC,CASSSRGTSGTYEQYF
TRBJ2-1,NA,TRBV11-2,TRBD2,TGTGCCAGCAGCTTAGACTTGGGCGGGAGGAAATACAATGAGCAGTTCTTC,CASSLDLGGRKYNEQFF
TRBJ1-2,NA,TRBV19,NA,TGTGCCAGTAGCCGGGGGGACGGAGCTAACTATGGCTACACCTTC,CASSRGDGANYGYTF
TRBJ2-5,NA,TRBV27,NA,TGTGCCAGCAGTTTATCTTGGGGAGCAGAGACCCAGTACTTC,CASSLSWGAETQYF
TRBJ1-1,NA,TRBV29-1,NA,TGCAGCGTTCGACCCTGGGGGGTCAACACTGAAGCTTTCTTT,CSVRPWGVNTEAFF
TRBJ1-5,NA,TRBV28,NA,TGTGCCAGCAGTTTAGTCCCGAATCAGCCCCAGCATTTT,CASSLVPNQPQHF
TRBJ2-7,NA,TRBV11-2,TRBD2,TGTGCCAGCAGCCCCGGACTAGCGGCAGGTGGGGGCGAGCAGTACTTC,CASSPGLAAGGGEQYF
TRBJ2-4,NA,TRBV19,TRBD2,TGTGCCAGTAGTACAGCGAGGAAAGTATTAGCGGGTCTGGCCAAAAACATTCAGTACTTC,CASSTARKVLAGLAKNIQYF
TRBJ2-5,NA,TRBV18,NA,TGTGCCAGCTCACCGGCAGGGGGGGAGACCCAGTACTTC,CASSPAGGETQYF
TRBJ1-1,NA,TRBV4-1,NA,TGCGCCAGCAGCCGTTTTCAGTTGAACACTGAAGCTTTCTTT,CASSRFQLNTEAFF
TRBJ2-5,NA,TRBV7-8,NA,TGTGCCAGCAGCCCCCGACTAGGCGGAGAGACCCAGTACTTC,CASSPRLGGETQYF
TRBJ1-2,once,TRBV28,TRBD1,TGTGCCAGCAGTTTATCCGACAGGGTTAGGGGCTACACCTTC,CASSLSDRVRGYTF
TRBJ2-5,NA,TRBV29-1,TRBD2,TGCAGCGTTGAAGGTAGCGGGAGGATTGAGACCCAGTACTTC,CSVEGSGRIETQYF
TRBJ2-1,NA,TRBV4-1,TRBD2,TGCGCCAGCAGCCAAGAACTAGCGGGGGTCTACAATGAGCAGTTCTTC,CASSQELAGVYNEQFF
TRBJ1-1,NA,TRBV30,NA,TGTGCCTGGAGTGCAGGAGGCACTGAAGCTTTCTTT,CAWSAGGTEAFF
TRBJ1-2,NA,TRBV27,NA,TGTGCCAGCAGTCCAACAGGCGTGAACTATGGCTACACCTTC,CASSPTGVNYGYTF
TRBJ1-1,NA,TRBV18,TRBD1,TGTGCCAGCTCAAGAACCGGGACAGGGGTGAACACTGAAGCTTTCTTT,CASSRTGTGVNTEAFF
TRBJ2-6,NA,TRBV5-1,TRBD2,TGCGCCAGCAGCGTAGCGGGAGGGCCAGAGGGGGCCAACGTCCTGACTTTC,CASSVAGGPEGANVLTF
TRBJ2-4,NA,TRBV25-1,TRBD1,TGTGCCAGCAGTGAATCTCGGACAGGGTTAACCAAAAACATTCAGTACTTC,CASSESRTGLTKNIQYF
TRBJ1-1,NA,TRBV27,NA,TGTGCCAGCAGTTTGCGGCACATGAACACTGAAGCTTTCTTT,CASSLRHMNTEAFF
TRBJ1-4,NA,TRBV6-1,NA,TGTGCCAGCACTATAGGCAGGACTAATGAAAAACTGTTTTTT,CASTIGRTNEKLFF
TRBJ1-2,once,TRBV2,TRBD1,TGTGCCAGCAGTAGGACAGGGTCTAACTATGGCTACACCTTC,CASSRTGSNYGYTF
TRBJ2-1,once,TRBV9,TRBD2,TGTGCCAGCAGCCCATTAGCTAGCGGGGGCCACAATGAGCAGTTCTTC,CASSPLASGGHNEQFF
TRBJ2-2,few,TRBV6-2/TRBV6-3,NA,TGTGCCAGCAGTTTGGCTAGCCTATACACCGGGGAGCTGTTTTTT,CASSLASLYTGELFF
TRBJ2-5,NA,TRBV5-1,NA,TGCGCCAGCAGCCTGGGGTATCGGGCTAGCGCCCAAGAGACCCAGTACTTC,CASSLGYRASAQETQYF
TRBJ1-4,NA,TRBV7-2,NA,TGTGCCAGCAGCCCACGTGGCGGGGGCCCGGCTAATGAAAAACTGTTTTTT,CASSPRGGGPANEKLFF
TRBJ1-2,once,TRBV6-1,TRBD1,TGTGCCAGCAGTGGGGAAAACAGGGGGCTTAACTATGGCTACACCTTC,CASSGENRGLNYGYTF
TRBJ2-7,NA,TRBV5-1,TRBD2,TGCGCCAGCAGCTTGGTATCTAGCGGGAGAGACGAGCAGTACTTC,CASSLVSSGRDEQYF